In this sample, the clone carrying this T cell receptor (beta chain) turned up once. The source of the sample is a study of T-cell reconstitution after alpha-beta-depleted transplantation in children. Construction of the TCRbeta library involved unique molecular identifiers. TCRdb reprocessed the PCR reads with MiXCR, giving one entry per CDR3 protein. This repertoire shows about 400,000 distinct CDR3 sequences, roughly 21% found once; its top ten account for less than 4.5%. The clonotype comes from a human donor who donated a stem cell graft to a child with acute myeloid leukemia. Sequencing used PBMCs from the stem cell graft donor, obtained from the stem cell graft.

The CDR3 spells CASRGLAGWNYNEQFF. CDR3 sequence (DNA): TGTGCCAGCAGGGGACTAGCGGGGTGGAACTACAATGAGCAGTTCTTC. This chain links TRBV12-3 or TRBV12-4 with TRBJ2-1; TRBD2 agrees at 13 bases. V gave up 6 bases and J gave up 3 bases; unmatched junction bases: 5. This CDR3 comprises 16 residues.